This T cell receptor beta chain was sequenced in a study of molecular identifiers for immune sequencing clone quantification. This clonotype occurred many times. TCRdb independently ran MiXCR on the PCR reads; one entry per CDR3 protein. The sample holds about half a million distinct CDR3 sequences, roughly 26% seen once. Germline V CDR1 and CDR2: MDHEN, SYDVKM. V dropped 3 bases and J dropped 2 bases, with 6 bases sitting between them. This CDR3 has 13 amino acids. Sequencing was carried out using naive CD8+ T cells from blood, with Jurkat cell RNA spiked in. The subset was: FACS-sorted CD8+CD4-CCR7+CD45RA+ naive T cells. The J gene is TRBJ2-3, the V gene TRBV28; D is unclear. The source of this sequence is a human donor in good health. Some libraries in this study had Jurkat cell RNA spiked in. The CDR3 coding sequence is TGTGCCAGCAGTTTCCGGGCCACAGATACGCAGTATTTT. It specifies CASSFRATDTQYF.